What follows are 23 T cell receptor beta chains derived from one specimen sequenced in a study of CD8+ T cells in alopecia areata (dated by TCRdb to 2017 to 2018). To prepare the library, the immunoSEQ multiplex PCR assay was applied. RNA was extracted from all samples and reverse transcribed into cDNA as template for TCR sequencing. Sourced from immuneACCESS, this table was stored by TCRdb with only in-frame sequences that have V and J called. A share of the clones is absent; for the studies checked, an unresolved V gene accounts for under half, and the remainder has no known explanation. The sample table holds 80,000 to 95,000 clones, of which roughly 46% were seen once. The ten largest clones capture around 19% of the sample. Sample time point, as interpreted from the label and publication: about 5 months on oral tofacitinib. Reading the label with the study, this specimen's treatment or condition is: oral pan-JAK inhibitor, 5-10 mg twice daily.

Sequences were derived from CD8+ T cells sorted from blood, sampled at week 24, from a patient treated with tofacitinib. The receptors come from a human donor with alopecia areata.

This clone has only a few counts. The J gene is TRBJ2-2, the V gene TRBV6-5; D unresolved. Germline lookup yields CDR1 MNHEY and CDR2 SVGAGI. Trimming cost V 6 bases and J 6 bases, with 8 bases left between them. The CDR3 has 12 amino acids. The CDR3 DNA reads as TGTGCCAGCAGCCGTGTGCCCGGGGAGCTGTTTTTT. Translated, it gives CASSRVPGELFF.

The chain links TRBV7-2 to TRBJ2-3, with D possibly TRBD1 on 6 matching bases. From germline, CDR1 is SGHTA and CDR2 FQGNSA. The V and J ends lost 5 bases and 4 bases respectively, with 16 bases between them. The CDR3 is made up of 15 amino acids. In DNA, the CDR3 is TGTGCCAGCAGCGAAGGGGGATTCTCGGCAGATACGCAGTATTTT. It codes for CASSEGGFSADTQYF.

V gene TRBV28 combines with J gene TRBJ2-5; TRBD1 aligns across 7 bases. The CDR3 has 14 residues. Per the germline V gene, CDR1 is MDHEN and CDR2 is SYDVKM. V trimming: 4 bases; J trimming: 5 bases; junction bases outside the gene matches: 7. The DNA of the CDR3 is TGTGCCAGCAGTTCCCAGACAGGGCTTGAGACCCAGTACTTC. Its protein is CASSSQTGLETQYF. The whole variable domain, filled in from reference TRBV28 and TRBJ2-5, reads DVKVTQSSRYLVKRTGEKVFLECVQDMDHENMFWYRQDPGLGLRLIYFSYDVKMKEKGDIPEGYSVSREKKERFSLILESASTNQTSMYLCASSSQTGLETQYFGPGTRLLVL.

This clone showed up just once. CDR3 nucleotide sequence: TGTGCCAGCAGCAGAACTTCTAGGTCTCCCCTCGAGCAGTACTTC. Residues: CASSRTSRSPLEQYF. The V call is TRBV6-1, the J call TRBJ2-7; no reliable D call. The CDR3 runs 15 residues. V shed 6 bases and J shed 6 bases, with 21 bases lying between them. Germline CDR1 reads MNHNS; CDR2 reads SASEGT.

CDR3 sequence: CASSLSTVTGELFF. The CDR3 bases are TGTGCCAGCAGCTTAAGCACGGTGACCGGGGAGCTGTTTTTT. This chain links TRBV7-9 with TRBJ2-2; D is uncertain. Germline V CDR1 and CDR2: SEHNR, FQNEAQ (reference sequence). V lost 2 bases and J 5 bases, leaving 9 bases between the germline ends. This CDR3 has 14 residues. The full variable domain, with the rest looked up from reference TRBV7-9 and TRBJ2-2, is DTGVSQNPRHKITKRGQNVTFRCDPISEHNRLYWYRQTLGQGPEFLTYFQNEAQLEKSRLLSDRFSAERPKGSFSTLEIQRTEQGDSAMYLCASSLSTVTGELFFGEGSRLTVL.

This clone was counted only a few times. The chain uses TRBV4-2 and TRBJ2-3, with D perhaps TRBD2 (6 bases). There are 16 residues in the CDR3. The ends were cut back, 0 bases at V and 2 bases at J, with 12 bases in the middle. Germline V CDR1 and CDR2: LGHNA, YNFKEQ. The CDR3 region has the DNA TGTGCCAGCAGCCAAGAGGGAAGGGAGGTCACAGATACGCAGTATTTT. Translated: CASSQEGREVTDTQYF.

J is TRBJ2-1 and V is TRBV19; possible D gene TRBD2, 6 bases. The length of the CDR3 is 16 residues. Trimming took 2 bases from V and 2 from J, leaving 13 bases between them. In germline, CDR1 is LNHDA, CDR2 SQIVND (reference sequence). The CDR3 region is CASSISRAGPYNEQFF. CDR3 DNA sequence: TGTGCCAGTAGTATAAGCCGGGCGGGACCCTACAATGAGCAGTTCTTC. Drawing the rest from reference TRBV19 and TRBJ2-1, the complete variable domain is DGGITQSPKYLFRKEGQNVTLSCEQNLNHDAMYWYRQDPGQGLRLIYYSQIVNDFQKGDIAEGYSVSREKKESFPLTVTSAQKNPTAFYLCASSISRAGPYNEQFFGPGTRLTVL.

The gene calls are TRBV19 and TRBJ2-1, with 11 positions matching TRBD2. Germline CDR1 reads LNHDA; CDR2 reads SQIVND (reference sequence). The CDR3 consists of 14 residues. Here the CDR3 reads CGTSGSVGGNEQFF. The CDR3 region has the DNA TGTGGTACTAGCGGGAGTGTAGGGGGCAATGAGCAGTTCTTC.

This sequence joins TRBV19 and TRBJ1-5; D may be TRBD1 (5 bases). The germline CDR1 and CDR2 sequences are LNHDA and SQIVND (reference sequence). Trimming removed 1 base at V and 5 bases at J, with 12 bases between. The CDR3 runs 15 residues. The chain's CDR3 is CASSIVEEGYQPQHF. The CDR3 nucleotides read TGTGCCAGTAGTATAGTGGAGGAGGGGTATCAGCCCCAGCATTTT.

This clone was counted a few times. V usage is TRBV30 and J usage is TRBJ1-2, with a tentative D call TRBD1 (5 bases). This CDR3 comprises 13 residues. V gave up 4 bases and J gave up 4 bases, with 13 bases separating them. CDR1 is GTSNPN, CDR2 SVGIG, per germline (reference sequence). The CDR3: CAWNRQGVYGYTF. The CDR3 region has the DNA TGTGCCTGGAACCGCCAGGGCGTCTATGGCTACACCTTC.

V is TRBV4-1 and J is TRBJ2-7, with D possibly TRBD2 on 6 matching bases. V was clipped by 1 base and J by 2 bases, with 12 bases between them. CDR1 is MGHRA and CDR2 is YSYEKL in the germline V gene. CDR3 size: 15 residues. CDR3 sequence reads: CASSQVEGTTYEQYF. CDR3 bases: TGCGCCAGCAGCCAAGTGGAGGGGACGACCTACGAGCAGTACTTC.

The J gene is TRBJ1-2, the V gene TRBV19; D may be TRBD1 (5 bases). Per germline, CDR1 LNHDA and CDR2 SQIVND (reference sequence). This CDR3 region has 15 residues. Trimming removed 5 bases at V and 4 bases at J, with 17 bases between. The CDR3 sequence: CASSRDRPDGYGYTF. Written as DNA, the CDR3 is TGTGCCAGTAGTCGGGACCGCCCTGACGGCTATGGCTACACCTTC.

The chain links TRBV30 to TRBJ2-3; unclear D gene. The length of the CDR3 is 15 residues. Germline-derived CDR1 and CDR2 are GTSNPN and SVGIG (reference sequence). V lost 4 bases and J 4 bases, leaving 18 bases between the germline ends. The CDR3 loop is CAWNLYPTAADTQYF. Written as DNA, the CDR3 is TGTGCCTGGAACCTCTACCCCACCGCCGCAGATACGCAGTATTTT.

CDR3 sequence (DNA): TGCGCCAGCAGTTACCGACAGGATTACACCGGGGAGCTGTTTTTT. Its translation: CASSYRQDYTGELFF. The chain combines TRBV5-1 with TRBJ2-2, with D possibly TRBD1 on 6 matching bases. V gave up 5 bases and J gave up 3 bases, with 14 bases separating them. The germline gives CDR1 SGHRS, CDR2 YFSETQ. This CDR3 is built from 15 residues.

This clone was seen only a few times. In the same sample, other DNA sequences code for this CDR3. The chain uses TRBV29-1 and TRBJ2-7; tentatively, D is TRBD1 (5 bases). Germline V gene data show CDR1 as SQVTM and CDR2 as ANQGSEA. The germline V and J ends were trimmed by 0 bases and 3 bases, with 6 bases remaining between them. CDR3 length: 12 amino acids. The CDR3 loop is CSVEDQGYEQYF. The CDR3 DNA reads as TGCAGCGTTGAAGATCAGGGCTACGAGCAGTACTTC.

This chain links TRBV29-1 with TRBJ1-4; TRBD1 agrees at 8 bases. V was pared by 7 bases and J by 7 bases, with 11 bases of the junction left unmatched. Germline CDR1 and CDR2: SQVTM and ANQGSEA. CDR3 size: 14 residues. In nucleotides, the CDR3 is TGCAGCGCTCAGGGGGCGCGTCTTGGTGAAAAACTGTTTTTT. It codes for CSAQGARLGEKLFF.

This clone occurred a few times. CDR3: CASSLSSGLDTQYF. CDR3 in DNA: TGTGCCAGCAGCTTATCTAGCGGGCTTGATACGCAGTATTTT. This sequence joins TRBV7-2 and TRBJ2-3, with 8 bases matching TRBD2. The CDR3 totals 14 residues. Germline V lookup: CDR1 SGHTA, CDR2 FQGNSA. The junction had 4 bases not matched to a gene; V was cut back by 2 bases and J by 6 bases.

The chain combines TRBV19 with TRBJ1-2; 8 bases are a match to TRBD1. The germline gives CDR1 LNHDA, CDR2 SQIVND (reference sequence). V lost 6 bases, J lost 6 bases, and 3 bases stayed unmatched. There are 12 residues in the CDR3. This CDR3 is CASRQGANGYTF. DNA of the CDR3: TGTGCCAGTAGGCAGGGGGCGAATGGCTACACCTTC.

This clone was found many times. This chain joins TRBV29-1 and TRBJ2-2; a weak D match, TRBD2 (5 bases). The CDR3 contains 11 residues. Germline V CDR1 and CDR2: SQVTM, ANQGSEA. Between the trimmed V and J ends, which lost 8 bases and 7 bases, there was a span of 11 bases. CDR3 coding DNA: TGCAGCCTCCGCGAGGGCGGGGAGCTGTTTTTT. Translation: CSLREGGELFF.

In this sample, this clone turned up a few times. The rearrangement joins TRBV7-6 to TRBJ2-1; 13 bases are shared with TRBD2. Trimming at V came to 4 bases and at J to 10 bases, leaving 7 bases not matched to a gene. The CDR3 is 15 residues long. Germline CDR1 and CDR2: SGHVS and FNYEAQ. The CDR3 DNA follows: TGTGCCAGCAGCTACGGACTAGCGGGAGTGGAGGAGCAGTTCTTC. Protein: CASSYGLAGVEEQFF. The full variable domain, its missing parts supplied by reference TRBV7-6 and TRBJ2-1, is GAGVSQSPRYKVTKRGQDVALRCDPISGHVSLYWYRQALGQGPEFLTYFNYEAQQDKSGLPNDRFSAERPEGSISTLTIQRTEQRDSAMYRCASSYGLAGVEEQFFGPGTRLTVL.

The V and J genes are TRBV7-6 and TRBJ2-7; D gene uncertain. V gave up 0 bases and J gave up 2 bases, with 8 bases separating them. Germline V gene sequence: CDR1 SGHVS, CDR2 FNYEAQ. The CDR3 sequence is 14 residues long. CDR3 amino acids: CASSLAHGTYEQYF. In DNA, the CDR3 is TGTGCCAGCAGCTTAGCCCACGGCACCTACGAGCAGTACTTC.

The chain uses TRBV6-5 and TRBJ1-5; D ambiguous. Germline V CDR1 and CDR2: MNHEY, SVGAGI. V gave up 2 bases and J gave up 2 bases, with 10 bases separating them. The CDR3 runs 15 residues. The CDR3 DNA reads TGTGCCAGCAGTTACGCCGGAGGTGGCAATCAGCCCCAGCATTTT. Translating it yields CASSYAGGGNQPQHF.

A few counts support this clone. CDR3 DNA sequence: TGTGCCAGCAGCGTAGGAGAAGCTAGCTGGGAGACCCAGTACTTC. It encodes CASSVGEASWETQYF. The J gene is TRBJ2-5, the V gene TRBV9; D possibly corresponds to TRBD2 (5 bases). CDR1 is SGDLS and CDR2 is YYNGEE in the germline V gene. CDR3 size: 15 residues. V was shortened by 0 bases and J by 5 bases, with 14 bases between the two germline ends.